These 20 T cell receptor beta chains came from one sample sequenced in a study of tumor and adjacent non-tumor tissue in lung cancer. The library came from three nested PCR rounds adapted from ARM-PCR protocols. TCRdb recomputed calls from the multiplex PCR reads with MiXCR, one row per CDR3 protein. In the table there are about 140,000 distinct CDR3 sequences, approximately 66% of which are singletons. The template was RNA from unsorted bulk tissue. The sample was lung tumor tissue. The receptors stem from a man in his sixties with small cell lung cancer.

The sample holds many counts of this clonotype. V usage is TRBV29-1 and J usage is TRBJ2-1, with D uncertain. V was cut by 1 base and J by 16 bases, with 11 bases left in between. The CDR3 extends over 10 amino acids. The germline V gene has CDR1 SQVTM and CDR2 ANQGSEA. The CDR3 here is CSVEAPAPFF. The CDR3 DNA follows: TGCAGCGTTGAAGCCCCGGCGCCTTTCTTC.

This clonotype was recorded only once. A junction end diverges from the germline sequence, so it may reflect a read error. The V and J genes are TRBV4-2 and TRBJ1-1, with a possible D match to TRBD1 (6 bases). Germline values: CDR1 LGHNA, CDR2 YNFKEQ. The CDR3 runs 13 residues. The CDR3 sequence: CASNPRDNTEASF. CDR3 DNA sequence: TGTGCCAGCAACCCCAGGGACAACACTGAGGCCTCCTTT.

With respect to this clonotype: A junction end diverges from the germline sequence, so it may reflect a read error. This chain joins TRBV11-2 and TRBJ2-1; the D is unclear. The CDR3 is 14 amino acids. The germline gives CDR1 SGHAT, CDR2 FQNNGV. The CDR3 DNA sequence: TGCGCCAGCAATGGTCCCGGTTCCTACAATGAGCAGTTCTTC. Protein sequence: CASNGPGSYNEQFF.

This clonotype is a singleton in its sample. One junction end disagrees with the germline gene, perhaps due to a read error. The CDR3 loop reads CTSSTGLMNTEAFF. For the CDR3, the DNA is TGTACCAGCAGTACGGGACTCATGAACACTGAAGCATTCTTT. V and J are TRBV12-3 or TRBV12-4 and TRBJ1-1; a possible D gene is TRBD1 (5 bases). This CDR3 spans 14 amino acids.

The chain joins TRBV4-2 to TRBJ2-1; 7 bases fit TRBD2. CDR1 LGHNA and CDR2 YNFKEQ come from the germline V gene. Unmatched junction bases numbered 8, after V lost 4 bases and J lost 8 bases. This CDR3 comprises 14 residues. CDR3 DNA sequence: TGTGCCAGCAGCCGCGGACTAGGTTGCTATGAGCAGTTCTTC. Amino acid sequence: CASSRGLGCYEQFF.

The chain is built from TRBV12-3 or TRBV12-4 and TRBJ2-2, with 8 positions matching TRBD2. The V and J ends lost 6 bases and 2 bases, in that order; junction bases with no gene match: 8. This CDR3 region has 16 residues. The CDR3 DNA is TGTGCCAGCAGCCCCTGGAGCGGGAGAAACACCGGGGAGCTGTTTTTT. Protein product: CASSPWSGRNTGELFF.

On this clonotype: The missing conserved phenylalanine or tryptophan at the end of this CDR3 makes a read error likely. The V gene is TRBV4-2, the J gene TRBJ2-1; unclear D gene. This CDR3 region has 13 residues. Germline V CDR1 and CDR2: LGHNA, YNFKEQ. The V end lost 4 bases, the J end lost 8 bases, and 12 bases lay between the germline ends. The CDR3 region is CASSRTGADEQFL. As DNA, the CDR3 is TGTGCCAGCAGCCGCACCGGCGCGGATGAGCAGTTCTTA.

In this sample, this clonotype turned up once. Since the CDR3 does not end with the conserved phenylalanine or tryptophan, this likely comes from a read error. The chain has TRBV6-6 and TRBJ1-1, with D unclear. The CDR3 contains 12 residues. Germline V gene data show CDR1 as MNHNY and CDR2 as SVGAGI (reference sequence). V was clipped by 0 bases and J by 9 bases, with 8 bases between them. CDR3 sequence: CASSYSKQKAFI. The DNA of the CDR3 is TGTGCCAGCAGTTACTCGAAACAAAAAGCTTTCATT.

This clonotype was recorded a few times. This sequence joins TRBV5-4 and TRBJ1-6; unclear D gene. CDR3 length equals 12 residues. The germline gives CDR1 SGHNT, CDR2 YYREEE (reference sequence). Trimming took off 5 bases at V and 10 bases at J, with 10 bases between the two ends. The CDR3 nucleotides are TGTGCCAGCAGGTCGACTAAGTCACCCCTCCACTTT. Translating gives CASRSTKSPLHF.

The chain links TRBV12-3 or TRBV12-4 to TRBJ2-1, with TRBD2 matching 8 bases. V dropped 6 bases and J dropped 6; count of bases not matched to a gene: 13. There are 16 residues in the CDR3. The CDR3 DNA reads as TGTGCCAGCAGGGCTTCCGGGACTAGGTGGATCAATGAGCAGTTCTTC. Amino acid sequence: CASRASGTRWINEQFF.

This clonotype appeared many times. This rearrangement joins TRBV20-1 to TRBJ2-1, with unresolved D. Germline values: CDR1 DFQATT, CDR2 SNEGSKA (reference sequence). With 5 bases removed from V and 0 bases from J, the gap between germline ends came to 11 bases. The CDR3 length is 14 residues. The CDR3 spells CSARRFTSYNEQFF. Written as DNA, the CDR3 is TGCAGTGCTCGAAGGTTTACCTCCTACAATGAGCAGTTCTTC.

This clonotype turned up a few times. A much bigger clone sits one base away, suggesting this may be a read error. V is TRBV11-2 and J is TRBJ2-5, with D perhaps TRBD1 (5 bases). The CDR3 loop spans 12 amino acids. Germline V CDR1 and CDR2: SGHAT, FQNNGV. CDR3 bases: TGTCCCAGCAGCTTAGGGGTATTAACCCAGTACTTC. Protein product: CPSSLGVLTQYF.

On this clonotype: This may come from a read error, since a much larger clone is one base off. This rearrangement joins TRBV20-1 to TRBJ2-5; no firm D call. Per germline, CDR1 DFQATT and CDR2 SNEGSKA (reference sequence). The CDR3 totals 14 residues. CDR3: CSARDPQTQETRYF. CDR3 nucleotides: TGCAGTGCTAGAGATCCACAGACCCAAGAGACCCGGTACTTC.

This clonotype was found a few times. The rearrangement uses TRBV11-2 and TRBJ2-3; 7 bases agree with TRBD2. With 8 bases clipped from V and 3 bases from J, the junction kept 5 bases outside the gene matches. The CDR3 is 13 amino acids. Germline V gene sequence: CDR1 SGHAT, CDR2 FQNNGV. Here the CDR3 reads CASLAGETDTQYF. CDR3 in DNA: TGTGCCAGCTTAGCGGGTGAAACAGATACGCAGTATTTT.

This chain connects TRBV5-1 to TRBJ2-7, with D uncertain. V was pared by 2 bases and J by 3 bases, with 9 bases between. The CDR3 totals 13 residues. Germline loops: CDR1 SGHRS, CDR2 YFSETQ. CDR3 region: CASSFAVIYEQYF. The DNA for the CDR3 is TGCGCCAGCAGCTTCGCCGTGATCTACGAGCAGTACTTC.

This sequence joins TRBV7-9 and TRBJ1-6; D might be TRBD1 (5 bases). Germline CDR1 is SEHNR and CDR2 is FQNEAQ (reference sequence). The CDR3 has 13 residues. V lost 5 bases, J lost 11 bases, and 13 bases lay in between. The chain's CDR3 is CASSPQPGPPLHF. The DNA for the CDR3 is TGTGCCAGCAGCCCTCAACCGGGACCACCCCTCCACTTT.

As regards this clonotype: It may be a read error: a sequence one base away is much more abundant. V is TRBV12-3 or TRBV12-4 and J is TRBJ2-1; D might be TRBD1 or TRBD2, each matching 5 bases. The CDR3 sequence is 12 residues long. V lost 9 bases, J lost 8 bases, and 14 bases lay in between. CDR3 in amino acids: CARRRGVDEQFF. CDR3 sequence (DNA): TGTGCCAGGCGACGAGGGGTCGATGAGCAGTTCTTC.

About this clonotype: At one end, the junction sequence differs from germline, possibly due to a read error. The rearrangement uses TRBV11-2 and TRBJ1-6, with 8 bases aligning to TRBD1. Germline values: CDR1 SGHAT, CDR2 FQNNGV. CDR3 length: 17 amino acids. The CDR3 DNA is TGTGCCAGCAGTTTAGGTACAGGGGGAAGGGTCTCCTCACACCTCCACTTT. Translating gives CASSLGTGGRVSSHLHF.

In regard to this clonotype: At one end, the junction sequence differs from germline, possibly due to a read error. The chain carries TRBV6-5 and TRBJ1-2; D possibly corresponds to TRBD1 (6 bases). CDR1 is MNHEY and CDR2 is SVGAGI in the germline V gene. The CDR3 extends over 14 amino acids. The CDR3 DNA reads as TGTGCCAGCATCCCCGCGACAGGACTCTATGGCTACACATTC. Amino acid sequence: CASIPATGLYGYTF.

The rearrangement joins TRBV4-1 to TRBJ2-3, with 10 bases identical to TRBD2. The V and J ends lost 8 bases and 4 bases, in that order; junction bases with no gene match: 15. The CDR3 is 17 residues long. Per the germline V gene, CDR1 is MGHRA and CDR2 is YSYEKL. DNA for the CDR3: TGCGCCAGCGGCCGAGAAAATCCGGGACTAGCGTCAGATACGCAGTATTTT. Translating it yields CASGRENPGLASDTQYF.